This T cell receptor beta chain was documented in a study of T cells in Graves' hyperthyroidism and ophthalmopathy. Trimming took off 2 bases at V and 4 bases at J, with 17 bases between the two ends. Looked up from germline, CDR1 is MGHRA and CDR2 is YSYEKL. This CDR3 spans 16 amino acids. This clonotype came up many times. No antigen is known for it. Study-level points and caveats: Most clonotypes expanded in thyroid above 0.001 were likewise present in blood.

The source material, RNA transcripts, was used to amplify TCR beta CDR3 regions. In the first-round RT-PCR of the TCR CDR3, the HTBI primer set was used. TCRdb re-called the multiplex PCR reads through MiXCR, storing one row per CDR3 protein. This table holds some 350,000 distinct CDR3 sequences, under 20% found once. The sequence came from a woman between 18 and 29 years old with Graves' hyperthyroidism. The rearrangement uses TRBV4-1 and TRBJ1-1; D gene uncertain. The source material was blood. The CDR3 spells CASSQPNSGSGTEAFF. Here the CDR3 DNA reads TGCGCCAGCAGCCAACCCAACTCAGGAAGTGGCACTGAAGCTTTCTTT.